This T cell receptor (beta chain) stems from a study of blood T cell repertoires in COVID-19 (dated by TCRdb to about 2020). Regarding the complete study: Collaborator samples came from the United States, Italy and Spain and covered acute and convalescent phases of COVID-19. Where HLA class I and class II types were available, the types were taken from metadata supplied by the sample provider, not from assay-based typing. The prospective study material was composed of cDNA or gDNA derived from T cells, B-cell-depleted T cells, or PBMCs. Subjects who had been exposed to COVID-19, were actively infected with it, or had recovered from it provided the deeply sampled blood TCRbeta repertoires that made up the dataset. Samples came from the ongoing ImmuneRACE study (first 160 participants) plus 1,254 subjects from 6 global collaborators. A de-identified subject ID, COVID-19 status, age in years and sex were almost always included in the sample metadata. The repertoires were made available in a free public database intended to serve as a resource for research on the immune response to SARS-CoV-2.

Summary of the overall study and its limitations: Clinical and demographic metadata were provided uncurated, with the amount varying by source and participant.

TCRbeta CDR3 regions were amplified from genomic DNA by means of the immunoSEQ Assay, a bias-controlled multiplex PCR. In the original analysis: The number of nucleated cells in each sample was estimated from the amplification of reference gene primers within the assay. To quantify the absolute abundance of each unique TCRbeta CDR3 rearrangement, sequence reads were collapsed and filtered. For each sample, productive Simpson clonality was calculated as the square root of Simpson's diversity index across productive rearrangements. TCRdb re-hosts the immuneACCESS table, in-frame sequences only. Its copies lack some clones; in the studies checked, an unresolved V gene accounts for under half of them, and the cause for the rest is not known. From that table come the V and J calls and clone size; the DNA was used to work out D and trimming. The sample table contains 250,000 to 300,000 clones; only one count was recorded for approximately 83% of them. Of the sample, about 10% falls within the top ten clones.

Each collaborating institution followed its own protocols to collect whole blood in K2EDTA tubes. For TCRbeta analysis, collaborators shipped samples as frozen whole blood, isolated PBMCs, or DNA extracted from either of those sample types. A note on this clone: Its binding antigen is unknown. Per-base quality was not reported, and no clone a single base away is much larger than it.

From the cysteine through the phenylalanine, the CDR3 covers 13 amino acids. Kept here is only the CDR3 DNA, which spans 39 bases and is read in frame from base 1. CDR1 and CDR2 (SGHRS, YFSETQ) derive from the germline V gene. Trimming at the junction amounts to 2 bases on V and 5 bases on J, and the germline ends lie 10 bases apart. The chain couples TRBV5-1 to TRBJ1-1; the D gene remains uncertain. The sample taken for sequencing was peripheral blood. This TCR came from a woman in her seventies with acute or convalescent COVID-19. The CDR3 loop reads CASSFSAATEAFF. The DNA reads as follows: TGCGCCAGCAGCTTTTCTGCGGCGACTGAAGCTTTCTTT.